These T cell receptor beta chains were read from a single sample in a study of tumor-infiltrating lymphocytes in primary liver carcinoma. TCRdb fed the multiplex PCR reads into MiXCR, producing one record per CDR3 protein. The sample has 250,000 to 350,000 distinct CDR3 sequences, 58% seen once. Sequenced: peripheral blood. The source is a woman in her twenties or thirties with primary liver carcinoma and hepatitis B virus infection. CDR3s include the opening cysteine and the closing phenylalanine or tryptophan. Fields, in order: clone size, V gene, J gene, D gene, CDR3 DNA, CDR3 protein. D genes are given only for firm matches. The size of a clone is reported for some rows only, either as once, few or many, or as a class for expanded clones.

few	TRBV12-3/TRBV12-4	TRBJ2-5	.	TGTGCCAGCAGTATACAAGAGCGGACCCAGTACTTC	CASSIQERTQYF
many	TRBV11-1	TRBJ2-1	.	TGTGCCAGCAGCTTAGGACAGTCTTACAATGAGCAGTTCTTC	CASSLGQSYNEQFF
.	TRBV30	TRBJ1-2	.	TGTGCCTGGAGTATGGGGGCCGGCTACACCTTC	CAWSMGAGYTF
once	TRBV11-1	TRBJ1-2	.	TGTGCAAGCAGACCTTCGACGGGGATGTCCTATGGCTACACCTTC	CASRPSTGMSYGYTF
.	TRBV7-9	TRBJ2-5	TRBD1	TGTGCCAGCAGCTGGAGAACAGGGGTCGAGACCCAGTACTTC	CASSWRTGVETQYF
many	TRBV6-6	TRBJ2-1	TRBD2	TGTGCCAGCAGTTATAGCGGGAGGGCCTCTCAGGAGCAGTTCTTC	CASSYSGRASQEQFF
.	TRBV11-1	TRBJ2-5	TRBD2	TGTGCCAGCAGTCGGCTAGAGGGAGGGCCCGAGACCCGGTACTTC	CASSRLEGGPETRYF
.	TRBV6-6	TRBJ1-4	.	TGTGCCAGCAGTTACTCGAGAGGGAATGAAAAACTGTTTTTT	CASSYSRGNEKLFF
.	TRBV29-1	TRBJ1-2	.	TGCAGCGTTGAAAAGGGGAGGGGCTACACCTTC	CSVEKGRGYTF
.	TRBV7-9	TRBJ2-7	TRBD1	TGTGCCAGCAGCCCATGGGACAGGACTACCTACGAGCAGTACTTC	CASSPWDRTTYEQYF
few	TRBV10-2	TRBJ2-7	.	TGCGCCAGCAGTGAAAGGGGAGTGGGGCAGTACTTC	CASSERGVGQYF
.	TRBV19	TRBJ2-1	TRBD2	TGTGCCAGTAATTCACTAGCGGGAATCAATGATCAGTTCTTC	CASNSLAGINDQFF
once	TRBV11-2	TRBJ2-1	.	TGTGCCAGGAGCTTAATGAGGAATGAGCAGTCCTTC	CARSLMRNEQSF
many	TRBV6-2/TRBV6-3	TRBJ2-3	.	TGTGCCAGCAGTTACGGCTGGAGCACAGATACGCAGTATTTT	CASSYGWSTDTQYF
.	TRBV6-5	TRBJ2-2	.	TGTGCCAGCAGTTACTCGTCCAGGGTGAACACCGGGGAGCTGTTTTTT	CASSYSSRVNTGELFF
.	TRBV5-6	TRBJ2-3	.	TGTGCCAGCAGCCCGGAGACTGTAGATACGCAGTATTTT	CASSPETVDTQYF
.	TRBV6-2/TRBV6-3	TRBJ2-7	.	TGTGCCAGCAGTTACTCGATCCCGGGGATCCCTTGGGAGCAGTACTTC	CASSYSIPGIPWEQYF